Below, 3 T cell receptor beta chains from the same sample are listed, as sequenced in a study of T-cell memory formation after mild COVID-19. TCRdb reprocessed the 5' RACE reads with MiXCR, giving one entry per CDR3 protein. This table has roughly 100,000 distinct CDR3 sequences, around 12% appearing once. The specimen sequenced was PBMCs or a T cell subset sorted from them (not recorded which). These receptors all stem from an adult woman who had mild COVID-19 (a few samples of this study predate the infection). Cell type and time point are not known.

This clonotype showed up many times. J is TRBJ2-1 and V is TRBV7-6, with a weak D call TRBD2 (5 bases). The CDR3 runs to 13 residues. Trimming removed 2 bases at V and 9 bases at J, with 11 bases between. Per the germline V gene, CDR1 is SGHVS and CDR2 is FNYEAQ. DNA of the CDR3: TGTGCCAGCAGCTTAAGCGGCAGTCCTGAGCAGTTCTTC. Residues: CASSLSGSPEQFF.

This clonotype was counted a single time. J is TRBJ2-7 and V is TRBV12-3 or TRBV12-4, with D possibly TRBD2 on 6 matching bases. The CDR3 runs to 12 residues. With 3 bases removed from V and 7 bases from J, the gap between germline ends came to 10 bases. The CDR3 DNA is TGTGCCAGCAGTTTGCGGAGGGTGGAGCAGTACTTC. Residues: CASSLRRVEQYF.

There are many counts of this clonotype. CDR3 sequence: CASNSGLGGYEQYF. CDR3 DNA sequence: TGTGCCAGCAACTCGGGCCTAGGGGGCTACGAGCAGTACTTC. The chain carries TRBV4-2 and TRBJ2-7, with D tentatively TRBD1 (6 bases). The V gene lost 7 bases and the J gene lost 3 bases, with 16 bases spanning the gap. This CDR3 region has 14 residues. Germline assignment: CDR1 LGHNA and CDR2 YNFKEQ.